This T cell receptor beta chain was profiled in a study of blood T cell repertoires in COVID-19 (dated by TCRdb to the early 2020s). For context, the study as a whole: The collaborator samples originated in the United States, Italy and Spain and spanned the acute and convalescent phases of COVID-19. Nearly every sample came with metadata listing a de-identified subject ID, COVID-19 status, age in years and sex. HLA class I and class II types, where available, came from metadata supplied by the sample provider rather than from assay-based typing. The material from the prospective study consisted of cDNA or gDNA derived from T cells, B-cell-depleted T cells, or PBMCs. The repertoires were released in a freely available public database meant as a resource for research on the immune response to SARS-CoV-2. The dataset comprised deeply sampled blood TCRbeta repertoires from subjects exposed to, actively infected with, or recovered from COVID-19. Samples were obtained from the ongoing ImmuneRACE study (first 160 participants) and from about 1,300 subjects provided by 6 global collaborators. The study at large found these results: The amount of clinical and demographic metadata varied by source and participant and was provided uncurated.

Collaborating institutions collected whole blood in K2EDTA tubes following their own protocols. For TCRbeta analysis, collaborators shipped samples in one of three forms: frozen whole blood, isolated PBMCs, or DNA extracted from either of those sample types. A note on this clone: There is no known antigen for this receptor. No base qualities exist here, and no much larger clone lies one base off it.

TCRbeta CDR3 regions were amplified from genomic DNA using the immunoSEQ Assay, a bias-controlled multiplex PCR. Per the original workflow: The number of nucleated cells in each sample was estimated from the amplification of reference gene primers within the assay. Sequence reads were collapsed and filtered to measure the absolute abundance of every unique TCRbeta CDR3 rearrangement. For each sample, productive Simpson clonality was calculated as the square root of Simpson's diversity index across productive rearrangements. TCRdb holds this immuneACCESS table with in-frame rearrangements only. Some clones are missing; in checked studies, unresolved V genes explain under half, and the rest has no known cause. D and trimming were read from the DNA, whereas the V and J calls and clone size are those reported in that table. This sample comprises about 76,000 clones, 90% of them detected only once. 0.8% to 1.3% of the sample comes from the top ten.

The CDR3, cysteine through phenylalanine, is 15 amino acids long. Of the read, only the CDR3 DNA is kept; its 45 bases are in frame from base 1. The germline V gene supplies CDR1 SGHTS and CDR2 YDEGEE. Unmatched junction bases come to 6, with V trimmed by 0 bases and J by 5 bases. This receptor was identified in a woman aged 45-65 years in a cohort sampled during active COVID-19. Recombination connected TRBV5-8 to TRBJ2-7, and 9 junctional nucleotides match TRBD1. Sequencing was carried out using peripheral blood. The CDR3 reads as follows: CASSLDGTGRDEQYF. The nucleotide sequence is TGTGCCAGCAGCTTGGATGGGACAGGGAGGGACGAGCAGTACTTC.